This T cell receptor (beta chain) is from a study of post-analysis software for immune sequencing data. Unique molecular identifiers had been added to the TCR beta cDNA libraries. There were roughly 0.95 to 11 million T cells, and about half a million cDNA molecules came from them. TCRdb passed the PCR reads through MiXCR, listing each CDR3 protein once. The data hold 500,000 to 600,000 distinct CDR3 sequences, with roughly 40% observed a single time. Study observations and caveats: Batch-matched samples strongly co-clustered by F measure. Controls had lower frequencies than patients of about five TRBV segments, which included TRBV5-6, TRBV5-1 and TRBV20-1. Controls had significantly higher normalized Chao1 diversity than multiple sclerosis patients.

Germline V gene lookup returns CDR1 SGHRS and CDR2 YFSETQ. V gave up 4 bases and J gave up 8 bases, with 16 bases separating them. The CDR3 is made up of 14 amino acids. This clonotype has just a few counts. Its antigen is as yet unknown. The sequence derives from a girl aged 10-17 years with multiple sclerosis. The V call is TRBV5-1, the J call TRBJ2-4; no reliable D call. The sample taken for sequencing was blood. CDR3 loop: CASSLDPTMDIQYF. The CDR3 DNA is TGCGCCAGCAGCCTCGATCCTACAATGGACATTCAGTACTTC.